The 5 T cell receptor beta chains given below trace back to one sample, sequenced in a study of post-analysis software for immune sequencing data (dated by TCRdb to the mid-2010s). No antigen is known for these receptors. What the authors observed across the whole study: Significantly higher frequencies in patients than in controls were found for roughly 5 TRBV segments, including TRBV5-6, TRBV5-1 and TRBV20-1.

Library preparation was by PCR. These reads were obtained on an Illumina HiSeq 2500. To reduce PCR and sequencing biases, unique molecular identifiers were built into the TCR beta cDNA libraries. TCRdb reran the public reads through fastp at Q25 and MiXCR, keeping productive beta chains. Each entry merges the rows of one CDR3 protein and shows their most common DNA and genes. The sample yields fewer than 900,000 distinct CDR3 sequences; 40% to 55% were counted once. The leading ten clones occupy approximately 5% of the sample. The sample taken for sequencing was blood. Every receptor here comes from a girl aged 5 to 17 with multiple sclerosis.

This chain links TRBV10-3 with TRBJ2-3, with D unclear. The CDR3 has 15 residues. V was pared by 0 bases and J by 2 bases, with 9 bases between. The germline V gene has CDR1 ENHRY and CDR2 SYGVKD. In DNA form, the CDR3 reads TGTGCCATCAGTGAGTCGACCTCTTACACAGATACGCAGTATTTT. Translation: CAISESTSYTDTQYF.

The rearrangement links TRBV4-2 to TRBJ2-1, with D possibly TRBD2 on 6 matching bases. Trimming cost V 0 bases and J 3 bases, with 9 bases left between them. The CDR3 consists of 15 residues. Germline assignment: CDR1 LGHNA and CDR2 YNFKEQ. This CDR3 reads CASSQEGGGYNEQFF. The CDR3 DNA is TGTGCCAGCAGCCAAGAGGGGGGAGGCTACAATGAGCAGTTCTTC.

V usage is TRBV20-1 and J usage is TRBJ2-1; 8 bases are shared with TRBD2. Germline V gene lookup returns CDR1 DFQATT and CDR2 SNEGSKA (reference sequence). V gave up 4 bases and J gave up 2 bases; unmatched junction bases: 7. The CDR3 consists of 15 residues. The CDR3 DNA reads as TGCAGTGCTACGAGACCGGGACTAGCCTACAATGAGCAGTTCTTC. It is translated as CSATRPGLAYNEQFF.

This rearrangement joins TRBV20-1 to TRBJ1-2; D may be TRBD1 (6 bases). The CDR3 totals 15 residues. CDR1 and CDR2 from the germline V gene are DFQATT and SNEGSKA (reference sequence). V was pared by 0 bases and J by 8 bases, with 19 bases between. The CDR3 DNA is TGCAGTGCTAGAGAAGGGGGTTGGGGAGCAAGCGGCTACACCTTC. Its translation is CSAREGGWGASGYTF.

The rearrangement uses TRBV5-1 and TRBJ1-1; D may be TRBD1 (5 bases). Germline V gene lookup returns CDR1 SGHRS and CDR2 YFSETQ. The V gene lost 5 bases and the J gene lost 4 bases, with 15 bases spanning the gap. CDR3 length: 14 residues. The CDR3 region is CASSSTASATEAFF. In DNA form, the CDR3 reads TGCGCCAGCAGTTCGACAGCGTCGGCCACTGAAGCTTTCTTT.